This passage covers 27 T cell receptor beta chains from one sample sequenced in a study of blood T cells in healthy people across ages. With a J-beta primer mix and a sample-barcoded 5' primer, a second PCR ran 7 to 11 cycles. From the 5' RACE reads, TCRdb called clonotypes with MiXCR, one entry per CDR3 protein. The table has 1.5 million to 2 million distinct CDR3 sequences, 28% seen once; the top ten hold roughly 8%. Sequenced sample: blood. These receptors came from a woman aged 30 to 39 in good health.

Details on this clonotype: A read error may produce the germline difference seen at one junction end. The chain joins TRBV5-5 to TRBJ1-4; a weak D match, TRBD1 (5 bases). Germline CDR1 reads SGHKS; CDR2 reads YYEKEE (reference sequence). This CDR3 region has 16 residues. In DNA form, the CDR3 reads TGTGCCAGCAGTTTGGAGGAACAGGCAACTAATGAAAAACTGTTTTTT. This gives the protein CASSLEEQATNEKLFF.

DNA of the CDR3: TGTGCCAGCACCCTAAGGCAGGGTTCTGAAGCTTTCTTT. Its translation: CASTLRQGSEAFF. V and J are TRBV12-3 or TRBV12-4 and TRBJ1-1; D might be TRBD1 (5 bases). CDR3 length: 13 amino acids. Trimming pared 7 bases from V and 6 bases from J, leaving 15 bases between.

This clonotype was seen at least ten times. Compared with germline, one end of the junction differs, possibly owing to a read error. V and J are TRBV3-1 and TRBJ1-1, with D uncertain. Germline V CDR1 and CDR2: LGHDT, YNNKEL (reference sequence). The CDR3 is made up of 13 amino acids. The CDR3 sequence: CASSQAVNTEAFF. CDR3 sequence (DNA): TGCGCCAGCAGCCAAGCGGTGAACACTGAAGCTTTCTTT.

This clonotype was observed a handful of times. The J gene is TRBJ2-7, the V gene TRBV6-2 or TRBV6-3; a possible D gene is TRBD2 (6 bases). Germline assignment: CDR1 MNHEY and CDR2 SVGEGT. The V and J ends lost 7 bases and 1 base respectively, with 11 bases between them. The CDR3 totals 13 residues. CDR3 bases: TGTGCCAGCACCATCGCGGGGTCCTACGAGCAGTACTTC. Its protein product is CASTIAGSYEQYF.

DNA for the CDR3: TGTGCCAGCAGCGCTGGACTCGCCCTCTCCTACGAGCAGTACTTC. It specifies CASSAGLALSYEQYF. The chain uses TRBV9 and TRBJ2-7; maybe TRBD2 (5 bases). This CDR3 is built from 15 residues. Looked up from germline, CDR1 is SGDLS and CDR2 is YYNGEE. V lost 3 bases to trimming and J lost 0 bases, with 13 bases between them.

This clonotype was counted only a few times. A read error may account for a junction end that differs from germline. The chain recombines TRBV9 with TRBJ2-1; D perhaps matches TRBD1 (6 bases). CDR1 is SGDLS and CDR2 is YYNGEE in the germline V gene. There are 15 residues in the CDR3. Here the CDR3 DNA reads TGTGCCAGCAGCCCCACGGGACATTCCTGCAATGAGCAGTTCTTC. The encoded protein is CASSPTGHSCNEQFF.

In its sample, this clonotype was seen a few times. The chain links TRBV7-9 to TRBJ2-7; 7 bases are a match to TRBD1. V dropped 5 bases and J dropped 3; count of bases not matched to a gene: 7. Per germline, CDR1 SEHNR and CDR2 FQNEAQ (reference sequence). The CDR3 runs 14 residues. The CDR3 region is CASSPKTGYYEQYF. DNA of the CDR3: TGTGCCAGCAGCCCCAAGACAGGGTACTACGAGCAGTACTTC.

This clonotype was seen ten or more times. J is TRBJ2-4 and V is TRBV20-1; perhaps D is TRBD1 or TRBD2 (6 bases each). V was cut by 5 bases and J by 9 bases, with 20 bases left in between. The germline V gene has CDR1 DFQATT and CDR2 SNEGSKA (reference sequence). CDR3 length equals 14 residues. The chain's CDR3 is CSALRGPGQGIQYF. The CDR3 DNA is TGCAGTGCTCTTCGGGGGCCGGGGCAGGGCATTCAGTACTTC.

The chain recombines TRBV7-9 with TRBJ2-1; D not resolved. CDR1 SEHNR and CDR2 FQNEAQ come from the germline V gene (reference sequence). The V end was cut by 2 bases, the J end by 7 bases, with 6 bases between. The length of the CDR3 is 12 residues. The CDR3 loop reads CASSLMENEQFF. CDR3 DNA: TGTGCCAGCAGCTTAATGGAGAATGAGCAGTTCTTC.

CDR3 nucleotides: TGTGCCAGCAGTTACTTAGGATTTAATTCACCCCTCCACTTT. Protein: CASSYLGFNSPLHF. This sequence joins TRBV6-5 and TRBJ1-6; D ambiguous. Germline CDR1 is MNHEY and CDR2 is SVGAGI. This CDR3 comprises 14 residues. V lost 1 base and J 6 bases, leaving 7 bases between the germline ends.

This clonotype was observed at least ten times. CDR3 bases: TGCAGCGTTGAAGCGGGACAGGGGGCTCGGGAGACCCAGTACTTC. Its translation: CSVEAGQGARETQYF. V gene TRBV29-1 combines with J gene TRBJ2-5; 12 positions agree with TRBD1. The junction had 5 bases not matched to a gene; V was cut back by 1 base and J by 5 bases. Germline V gene lookup returns CDR1 SQVTM and CDR2 ANQGSEA. CDR3 length equals 15 residues.

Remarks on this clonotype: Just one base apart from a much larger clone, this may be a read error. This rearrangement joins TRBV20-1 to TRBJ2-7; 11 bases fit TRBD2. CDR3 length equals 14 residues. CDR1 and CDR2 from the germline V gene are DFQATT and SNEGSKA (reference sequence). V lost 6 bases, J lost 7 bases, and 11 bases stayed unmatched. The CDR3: CSAPELAGVDEQYF. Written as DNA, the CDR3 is TGCAGTGCCCCTGAACTAGCGGGAGTCGATGAGCAGTACTTC.

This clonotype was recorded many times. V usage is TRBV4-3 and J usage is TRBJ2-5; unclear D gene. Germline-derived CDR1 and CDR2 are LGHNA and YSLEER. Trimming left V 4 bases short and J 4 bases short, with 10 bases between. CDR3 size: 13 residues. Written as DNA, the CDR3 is TGCGCCAGCAGCCCCGGAAAGGCAGAGACCCAGTACTTC. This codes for CASSPGKAETQYF.

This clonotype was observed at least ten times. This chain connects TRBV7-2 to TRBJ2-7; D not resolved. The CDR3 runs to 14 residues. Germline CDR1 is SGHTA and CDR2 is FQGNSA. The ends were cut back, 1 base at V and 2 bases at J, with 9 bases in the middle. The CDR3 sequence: CASSLGPPPYEQYF. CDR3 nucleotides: TGTGCCAGCAGCTTAGGCCCCCCTCCCTACGAGCAGTACTTC.

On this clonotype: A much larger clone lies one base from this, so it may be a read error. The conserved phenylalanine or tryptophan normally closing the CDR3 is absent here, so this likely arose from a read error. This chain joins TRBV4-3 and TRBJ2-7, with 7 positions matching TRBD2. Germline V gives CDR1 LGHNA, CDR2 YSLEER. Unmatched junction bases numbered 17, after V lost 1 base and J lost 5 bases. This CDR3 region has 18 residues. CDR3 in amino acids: CASSQGLRFKGGWNEQYC. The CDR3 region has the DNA TGCGCCAGCAGCCAAGGCCTGAGGTTTAAGGGAGGGTGGAACGAGCAGTACTGC.

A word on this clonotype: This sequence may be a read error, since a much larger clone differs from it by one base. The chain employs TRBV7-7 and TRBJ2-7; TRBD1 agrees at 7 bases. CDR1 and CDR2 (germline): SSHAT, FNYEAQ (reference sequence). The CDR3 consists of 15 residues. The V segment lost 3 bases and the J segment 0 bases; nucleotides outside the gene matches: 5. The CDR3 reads CASSLGQSHSYEQYF. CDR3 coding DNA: TGTGCCAGCAGCTTGGGACAGTCCCACTCCTACGAGCAGTACTTC.

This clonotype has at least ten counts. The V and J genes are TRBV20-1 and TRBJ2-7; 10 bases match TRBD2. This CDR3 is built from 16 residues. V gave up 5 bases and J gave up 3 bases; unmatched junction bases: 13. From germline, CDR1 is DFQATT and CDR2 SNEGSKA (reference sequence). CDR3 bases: TGCAGTGCTCCTCGGGGCCTAGCGGGAGTCAGCTACGAGCAGTACTTC. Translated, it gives CSAPRGLAGVSYEQYF.

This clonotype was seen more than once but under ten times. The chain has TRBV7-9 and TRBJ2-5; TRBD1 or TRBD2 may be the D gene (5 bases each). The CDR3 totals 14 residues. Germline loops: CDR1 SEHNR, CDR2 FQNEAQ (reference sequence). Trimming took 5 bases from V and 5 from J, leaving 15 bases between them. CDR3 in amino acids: CASSTERGWETQYF. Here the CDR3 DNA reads TGTGCCAGCAGCACCGAGAGGGGCTGGGAGACCCAGTACTTC.

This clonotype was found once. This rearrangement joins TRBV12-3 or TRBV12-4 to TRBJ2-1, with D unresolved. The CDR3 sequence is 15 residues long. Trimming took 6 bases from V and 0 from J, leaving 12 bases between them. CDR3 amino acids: CASSPILHSYNEQFF. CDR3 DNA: TGTGCCAGCAGCCCTATTCTCCACTCCTACAATGAGCAGTTCTTC.

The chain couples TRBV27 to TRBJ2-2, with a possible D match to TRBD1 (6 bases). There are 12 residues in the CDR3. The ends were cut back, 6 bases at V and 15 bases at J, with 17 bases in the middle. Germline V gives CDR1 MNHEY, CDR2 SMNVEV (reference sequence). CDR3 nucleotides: TGTGCCAGCAGAGCTGCCAGGGGAAATTTGTTTTTT. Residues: CASRAARGNLFF.

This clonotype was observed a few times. The CDR3 loop reads CSARGDLGRDGWFF. The DNA of the CDR3 is TGCAGTGCTAGAGGCGACCTTGGCCGGGACGGGTGGTTCTTC. The chain uses TRBV20-1 and TRBJ2-1; D is possibly TRBD1 or TRBD2 (5 bases each). Per germline, CDR1 DFQATT and CDR2 SNEGSKA (reference sequence). The CDR3 totals 14 residues. V lost 1 base, J lost 15 bases, and 22 bases lay in between.

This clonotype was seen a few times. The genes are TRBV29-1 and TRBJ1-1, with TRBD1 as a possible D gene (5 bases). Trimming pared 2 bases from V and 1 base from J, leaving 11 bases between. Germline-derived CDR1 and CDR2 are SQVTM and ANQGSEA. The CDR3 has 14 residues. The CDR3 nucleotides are TGCAGCGTTGAACTGCAGGGAAAGAACACTGAAGCTTTCTTT. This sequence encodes CSVELQGKNTEAFF.

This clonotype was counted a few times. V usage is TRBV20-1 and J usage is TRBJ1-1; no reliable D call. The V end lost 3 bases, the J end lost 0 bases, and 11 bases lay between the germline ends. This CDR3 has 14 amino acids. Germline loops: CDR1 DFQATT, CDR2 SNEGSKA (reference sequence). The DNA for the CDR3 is TGCAGTGCTAGGCCGCTTCATATGAACACTGAAGCTTTCTTT. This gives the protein CSARPLHMNTEAFF.

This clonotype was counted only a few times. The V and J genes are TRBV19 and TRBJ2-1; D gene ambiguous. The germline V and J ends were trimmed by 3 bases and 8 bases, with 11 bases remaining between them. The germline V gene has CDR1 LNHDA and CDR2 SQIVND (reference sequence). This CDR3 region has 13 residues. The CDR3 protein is CASSMRSGDEQFF. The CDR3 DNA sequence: TGTGCCAGTAGTATGAGGTCAGGAGATGAGCAGTTCTTC.

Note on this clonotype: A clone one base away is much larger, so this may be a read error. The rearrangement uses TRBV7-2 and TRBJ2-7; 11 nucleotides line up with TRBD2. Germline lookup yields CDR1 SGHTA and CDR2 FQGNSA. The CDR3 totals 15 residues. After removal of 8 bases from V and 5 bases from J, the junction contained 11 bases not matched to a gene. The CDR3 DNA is TGTGCCAGCGGCCCTCTAGCGGGAGGACCCCACGAGCAGTACTTC. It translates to CASGPLAGGPHEQYF.

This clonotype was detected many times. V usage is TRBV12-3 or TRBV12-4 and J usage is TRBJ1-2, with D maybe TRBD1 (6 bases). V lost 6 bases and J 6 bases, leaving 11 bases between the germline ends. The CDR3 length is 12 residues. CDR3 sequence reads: CASSRNRDGYTF. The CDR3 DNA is TGTGCCAGCAGCAGGAACAGGGATGGCTACACCTTC.

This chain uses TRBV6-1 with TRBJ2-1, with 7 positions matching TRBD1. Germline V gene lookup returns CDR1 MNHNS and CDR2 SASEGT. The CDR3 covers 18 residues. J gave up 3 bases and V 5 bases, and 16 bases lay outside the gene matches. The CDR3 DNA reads TGTGCCAGCAGTCTATCCTACCCCGGGACAGCCCTCTACAATGAGCAGTTCTTC. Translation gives CASSLSYPGTALYNEQFF.